These T cell receptor beta chains were read from a single sample in a study of cytomegalovirus exposure and HLA in healthy donors. Sequencing used immunoSEQ multiplex PCR; TCRdb keeps in-frame clones, though not all of them. The sample contains tens of thousands of clones, just over 95% of which appear only once. Sequencing input: PBMCs. The origin of the receptors is a young woman in good health and CMV-seropositive. Both conserved end residues are part of each CDR3. A D gene is named only where the DNA matches it firmly. Clone size is stated in some rows and not others, as once, few, many or a class when expanded.

abundance	j_gene	d_gene	v_gene	CDR3nt	CDR3aa
few	TRBJ1-1	-	TRBV5-1	TGCGCCAGCAGCTTTAATAGAAACGGGGGAACTGAAGCTTTCTTT	CASSFNRNGGTEAFF
-	TRBJ2-7	-	TRBV27	TGTGCCAGCAGTTTGGCGGCACCAACCTACGAGCAGTACTTC	CASSLAAPTYEQYF
-	TRBJ1-2	-	TRBV29-1	TGCAGCGTTGAAAGCGTCGGCTACACCTTC	CSVESVGYTF
-	TRBJ1-1	-	TRBV5-5	TGTGCCAGCAGCTTGGATTCGGGGTGGGTGGGGAGAGCTTTCTTT	CASSLDSGWVGRAFF
-	TRBJ2-4	-	TRBV19	TGTGCCAGTAGTATTGGGGCGGGACTAGCCAAAAACATTCAGTACTTC	CASSIGAGLAKNIQYF
-	TRBJ2-1	-	TRBV9	TGTGCCAGCAGCCCCAACTCCAGAGCCAGAGGAGGAAAGCTCTACAATGAGCAGTTCTTC	CASSPNSRARGGKLYNEQFF
-	TRBJ2-7	-	TRBV9	TGTGCCAGCGGGAGCTCCTACGAGCAGTACTTC	CASGSSYEQYF
-	TRBJ2-7	-	TRBV6-6	TGTGCCAGCAGTTACCGCGAGATGAAGGAGCAGTACTTC	CASSYREMKEQYF
-	TRBJ2-7	-	TRBV11-3	TGTGCCAGCAGCCCGGGGAGCAATCACTACGAGCAGTACTTC	CASSPGSNHYEQYF
-	TRBJ2-7	-	TRBV28	TGTGCCAGCAGTGAAGGGCTGCCCCGGGAAAGCTCCTACGAGCAGTACTTC	CASSEGLPRESSYEQYF
-	TRBJ2-6	-	TRBV19	TGTGCCAGTAATCAGGGTTCTGGGGCCAACGTCCTGACTTTC	CASNQGSGANVLTF
-	TRBJ1-5	TRBD1	TRBV6-6	TGTGCCAGCAGTTACTTAACAGGGGAGAGGGATCAGCCCCAGCATTTT	CASSYLTGERDQPQHF
-	TRBJ2-7	-	TRBV7-9	TGTGCCAGCAGCTCCCAGTACTACGAGCAGTACTTC	CASSSQYYEQYF
-	TRBJ2-6	-	TRBV4-3	TGCGCCAGCAGCCAAGCTGTGTCCAGGGAAGGGGCCAACGTCCTGACTTTC	CASSQAVSREGANVLTF
-	TRBJ2-1	-	TRBV1	TGCACCAGCAGCTACGAGACTAGCAGGAAAATTGATGAGCAGTTCTTC	CTSSYETSRKIDEQFF
-	TRBJ2-1	TRBD1	TRBV28	TGTGCCAGCACCACTGGACAGGAGGTTAACAATGAGCAGTTCTTC	CASTTGQEVNNEQFF
once	TRBJ2-3	-	TRBV5-6	TGTGCCAGCAGCTTGGTGGGCCCAGATACGCAGTATTTT	CASSLVGPDTQYF
-	TRBJ1-5	-	TRBV2	TGTGCCAGCAGATCCTCGGGACTGCTACGGCAGCCCCAGCATTTT	CASRSSGLLRQPQHF
once	TRBJ2-7	-	TRBV6-5	TGTGCCAGCAGGGGACTTTACGAGCAGTACTTC	CASRGLYEQYF
-	TRBJ2-2	-	TRBV13	TGTGCCAGCAGCGGCCCGGGAACGAACACCGGGGAGCTGTTTTTT	CASSGPGTNTGELFF
-	TRBJ2-3	TRBD1	TRBV5-1	TGCGCCAGCAGCTTGGTGGTCGGGGACAGGGGGCGGGATACGCAGTATTTT	CASSLVVGDRGRDTQYF
-	TRBJ2-7	-	TRBV5-1	TGCGCCAGCAGCCTGGACGGCTACGAGCAGTACTTC	CASSLDGYEQYF
-	TRBJ2-5	TRBD2	TRBV12-5	TGTGCTAGTGGCCTAGCGGGGGGACGAGAGACCCAGTACTTC	CASGLAGGRETQYF
few	TRBJ1-5	-	TRBV27	TGTGCCAGCAGTTTGGCCCATAATCAGCCCCAGCATTTT	CASSLAHNQPQHF
-	TRBJ1-1	-	TRBV29-1	TGCAGCGTTGACACCACAGGTTTCAACACTGAAGCTTTCTTT	CSVDTTGFNTEAFF
once	TRBJ2-5	-	TRBV15	TGTGCCACCAGCAGAGCGACTAGTCGGGAGACCCAGTACTTC	CATSRATSRETQYF
-	TRBJ2-1	-	TRBV2	TGTGCCAGCAGTGAAAGCAGGTCCGTTTACAATGAGCAGTTCTTC	CASSESRSVYNEQFF
-	TRBJ2-1	TRBD2	TRBV4-2	TGTGCCAGCAGCCAAGAGTTTCTTGGTCTAGCGGTGGTTAATGAGCAGTTCTTC	CASSQEFLGLAVVNEQFF
-	TRBJ1-5	-	TRBV28	TGTGCCAGCAGTTCCGGACAGCGGAGATATAGCAATCAGCCCCAGCATTTT	CASSSGQRRYSNQPQHF
once	TRBJ2-1	TRBD2	TRBV2	TGTGCCAGCAGGGGGACTAGCGGGAGGGTGGGTGAGCAGTTCTTC	CASRGTSGRVGEQFF
once	TRBJ2-1	-	TRBV30	TGTGCCTGGAGTTACGGGAATGAGCAGTTCTTC	CAWSYGNEQFF
-	TRBJ1-2	TRBD1	TRBV4-1	TGCGCCAGCAGCCAAGATTGGGACAGGAGCTATGGCTACACCTTC	CASSQDWDRSYGYTF
-	TRBJ1-2	TRBD1	TRBV14	TGTGCCAGCAGCCAAGACCGGGACAGGGGACGGGGCTATGGCTACACCTTC	CASSQDRDRGRGYGYTF
-	TRBJ1-2	TRBD1	TRBV5-4	TGTGCCAGCAGTGGGCAGGGGGCGATCGGCTACACCTTC	CASSGQGAIGYTF
-	TRBJ1-2	-	TRBV11-2	TGTGCCAGCAGCTTAGGTCCGGGGATGGGCGGCTACACCTTC	CASSLGPGMGGYTF
-	TRBJ2-1	TRBD2	TRBV19	TGTGCCAGTAGTAGCCTTAGCGGGAGCCTTGAGCAGTTCTTC	CASSSLSGSLEQFF
-	TRBJ2-1	TRBD2	TRBV5-1	TGCGCCAGCAGCGTGAGGGCCCGGACTAGCGGATTTAGCTCCTACAATGAGCAGTTCTTC	CASSVRARTSGFSSYNEQFF
few	TRBJ2-6	-	TRBV10-1	TGCGCCAGCGGGGGGACTTCTGGGGCCAACGTCCTGACTTTC	CASGGTSGANVLTF
-	TRBJ2-7	-	TRBV28	TGTGCCAGCAGTTTCCAGTCCTACGAGCAGTACTTC	CASSFQSYEQYF
-	TRBJ2-7	TRBD2	TRBV7-8	TGTGCCAGCAGCTTAGCTTCAGCGGGAGGACACGAGCAGTACTTC	CASSLASAGGHEQYF
-	TRBJ2-3	-	TRBV2	TGTGCCAGCAGTGAAATACTAAGGGATACGCAGTATTTT	CASSEILRDTQYF
-	TRBJ2-7	-	TRBV6-5	TGTGCCAGCAGTACTGTCCGGCGCAGGGCCTCCGAGCAGTACTTC	CASSTVRRRASEQYF
-	TRBJ2-5	TRBD2	TRBV7-8	TGTGCCAGCAGGAGGGAGGGACTAGCGGGGGACAAGACCCAGTACTTC	CASRREGLAGDKTQYF
-	TRBJ2-1	TRBD1	TRBV11-2	TGTGCCAGCAGCCGGGACAGGGGGAGTAGTGAGCAGTTCTTC	CASSRDRGSSEQFF
once	TRBJ2-3	TRBD2	TRBV14	TGTGCCAGCAGCCAAGGGGGAGGGCCTTATAGCACAGATACGCAGTATTTT	CASSQGGGPYSTDTQYF
-	TRBJ1-1	-	TRBV4-3	TGCGCCAGCAGCCCCGAAGTCGCAGGATCAGTCGGAGCTTTCTTT	CASSPEVAGSVGAFF
-	TRBJ2-7	-	TRBV29-1	TGCAGCGTCCGTGGGTCTGGGGGGGAGCAGTACTTC	CSVRGSGGEQYF
-	TRBJ1-2	-	TRBV7-2	TGTGCCAGCAGCTTAGGGCAAGTCTATGGCTACACCTTC	CASSLGQVYGYTF
-	TRBJ2-5	TRBD2	TRBV13	TGTGCCAGCAGCTCGGCTTCTAGCGGGAACGAGACCCAGTACTTC	CASSSASSGNETQYF
-	TRBJ2-7	-	TRBV27	TGTGCCAGCAGTTTATTCCCCGTATCAGGGACCTACGAGCAGTACTTC	CASSLFPVSGTYEQYF
-	TRBJ1-3	-	TRBV7-9	TGTGCCAGCAGCTTAGACAGGGTACGGGGAAACACCATATATTTT	CASSLDRVRGNTIYF
-	TRBJ1-2	-	TRBV18	TGTGCCAGCTCACCCGACAGGAACGATGGCTACACCTTC	CASSPDRNDGYTF